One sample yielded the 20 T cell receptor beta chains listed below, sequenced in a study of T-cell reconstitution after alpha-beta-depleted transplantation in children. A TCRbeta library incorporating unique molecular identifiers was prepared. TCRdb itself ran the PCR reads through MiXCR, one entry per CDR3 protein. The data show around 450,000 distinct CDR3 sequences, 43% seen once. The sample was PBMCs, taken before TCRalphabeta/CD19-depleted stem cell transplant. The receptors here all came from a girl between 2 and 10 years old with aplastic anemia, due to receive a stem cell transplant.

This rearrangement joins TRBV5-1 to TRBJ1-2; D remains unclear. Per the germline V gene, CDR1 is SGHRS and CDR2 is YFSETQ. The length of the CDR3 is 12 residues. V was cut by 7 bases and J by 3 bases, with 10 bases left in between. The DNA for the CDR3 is TGCGCCAGCCGCACCGAGGACTATGGCTACACCTTC. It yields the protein CASRTEDYGYTF.

The CDR3 protein is CASSLEGPHQETQYF. The CDR3 DNA reads as TGCGCCAGCAGCTTGGAGGGCCCCCACCAAGAGACCCAGTACTTC. V and J are TRBV5-1 and TRBJ2-5, with unresolved D. Trimming took 0 bases from V and 0 from J, leaving 9 bases between them. This CDR3 spans 15 amino acids. Germline values: CDR1 SGHRS, CDR2 YFSETQ.

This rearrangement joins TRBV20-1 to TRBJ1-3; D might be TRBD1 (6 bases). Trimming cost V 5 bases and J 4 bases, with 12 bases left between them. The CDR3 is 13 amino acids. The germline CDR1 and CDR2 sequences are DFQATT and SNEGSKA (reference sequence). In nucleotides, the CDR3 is TGCAGTGCTTACAGGGAATTCGGAAACACCATATATTTT. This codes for CSAYREFGNTIYF.

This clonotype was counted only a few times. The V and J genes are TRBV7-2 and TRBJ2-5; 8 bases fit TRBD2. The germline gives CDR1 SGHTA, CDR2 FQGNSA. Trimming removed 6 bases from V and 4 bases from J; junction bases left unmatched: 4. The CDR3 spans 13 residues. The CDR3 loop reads CASRYLAGETQYF. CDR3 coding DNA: TGTGCCAGCAGATATCTAGCGGGAGAGACCCAGTACTTC.

The CDR3 bases are TGCGCCAGCAGCCCGAGACCAGGGGGCGCGAAAGAAAAACTGTTTTTT. Translation: CASSPRPGGAKEKLFF. V usage is TRBV5-1 and J usage is TRBJ1-4, with 8 bases aligning to TRBD1. The CDR3 totals 16 residues. With V trimmed by 4 bases and J by 8 bases, 13 bases remained unmatched. The germline V gene has CDR1 SGHRS and CDR2 YFSETQ.

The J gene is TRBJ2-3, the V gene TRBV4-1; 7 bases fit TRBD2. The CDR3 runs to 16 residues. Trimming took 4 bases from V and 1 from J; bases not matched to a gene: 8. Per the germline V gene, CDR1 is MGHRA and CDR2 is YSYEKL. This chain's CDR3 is CASSRVLAMGTDTQYF. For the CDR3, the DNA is TGCGCCAGCAGCCGAGTACTAGCGATGGGCACAGATACGCAGTATTTT.

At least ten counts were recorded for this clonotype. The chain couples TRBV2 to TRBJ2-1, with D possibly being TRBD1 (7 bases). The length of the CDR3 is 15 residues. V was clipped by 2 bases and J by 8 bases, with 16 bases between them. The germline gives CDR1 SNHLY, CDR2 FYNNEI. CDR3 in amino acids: CASSELGQGGDEQFF. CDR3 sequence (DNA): TGTGCCAGCAGTGAATTGGGCCAGGGGGGCGATGAGCAGTTCTTC.

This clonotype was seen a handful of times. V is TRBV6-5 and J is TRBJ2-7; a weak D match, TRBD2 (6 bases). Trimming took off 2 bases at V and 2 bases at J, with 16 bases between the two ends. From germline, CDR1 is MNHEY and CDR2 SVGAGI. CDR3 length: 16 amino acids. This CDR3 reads CASSYGVGGLAYEQYF. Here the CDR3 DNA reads TGTGCCAGCAGTTACGGGGTCGGGGGTTTGGCCTACGAGCAGTACTTC.

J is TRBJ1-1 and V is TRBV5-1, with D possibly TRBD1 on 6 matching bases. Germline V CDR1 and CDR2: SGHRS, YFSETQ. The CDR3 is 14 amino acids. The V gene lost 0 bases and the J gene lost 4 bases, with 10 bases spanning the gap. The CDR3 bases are TGCGCCAGCAGCTTGGATGGGGGGCTCACTGAAGCTTTCTTT. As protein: CASSLDGGLTEAFF.

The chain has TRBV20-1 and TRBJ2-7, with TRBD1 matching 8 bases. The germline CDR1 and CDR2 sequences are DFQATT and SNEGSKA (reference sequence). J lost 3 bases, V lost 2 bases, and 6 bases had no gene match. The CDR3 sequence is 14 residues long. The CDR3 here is CSARSPRGHYEQYF. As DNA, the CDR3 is TGCAGTGCTAGATCCCCCAGGGGGCACTACGAGCAGTACTTC.

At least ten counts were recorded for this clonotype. The CDR3 nucleotides are TGCAGTGCTAGAGTCCCACGGAGCACAGATACGCAGTATTTT. As protein: CSARVPRSTDTQYF. The V and J genes are TRBV20-1 and TRBJ2-3; D not resolved. Germline loops: CDR1 DFQATT, CDR2 SNEGSKA (reference sequence). V was clipped by 1 base and J by 0 bases, with 8 bases between them. The CDR3 length is 14 residues.

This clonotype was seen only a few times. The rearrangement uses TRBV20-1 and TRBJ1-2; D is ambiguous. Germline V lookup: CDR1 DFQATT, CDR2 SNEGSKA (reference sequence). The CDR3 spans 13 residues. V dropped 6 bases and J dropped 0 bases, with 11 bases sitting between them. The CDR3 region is CSAEGSANYGYTF. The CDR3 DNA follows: TGCAGTGCAGAAGGCTCCGCTAACTATGGCTACACCTTC.

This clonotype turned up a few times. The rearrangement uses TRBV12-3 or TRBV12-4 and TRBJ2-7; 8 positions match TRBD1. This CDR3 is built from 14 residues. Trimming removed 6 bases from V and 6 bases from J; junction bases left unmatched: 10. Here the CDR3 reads CASSRTGSKVEQYF. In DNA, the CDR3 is TGTGCCAGCAGCCGGACAGGGTCTAAGGTCGAGCAGTACTTC.

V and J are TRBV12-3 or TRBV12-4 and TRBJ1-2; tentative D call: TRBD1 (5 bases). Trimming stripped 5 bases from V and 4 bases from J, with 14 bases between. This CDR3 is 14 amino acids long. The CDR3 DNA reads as TGTGCCAGCAGTCCCCCAGGGACCCTCTATGGCTACACCTTC. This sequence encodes CASSPPGTLYGYTF.

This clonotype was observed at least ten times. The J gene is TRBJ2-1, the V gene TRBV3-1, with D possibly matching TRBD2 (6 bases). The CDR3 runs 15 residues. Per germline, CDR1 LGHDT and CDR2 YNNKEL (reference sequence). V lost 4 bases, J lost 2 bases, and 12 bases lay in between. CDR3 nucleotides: TGTGCCAGCAGCCCCCGGGAGAGTCCCTACAATGAGCAGTTCTTC. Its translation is CASSPRESPYNEQFF.

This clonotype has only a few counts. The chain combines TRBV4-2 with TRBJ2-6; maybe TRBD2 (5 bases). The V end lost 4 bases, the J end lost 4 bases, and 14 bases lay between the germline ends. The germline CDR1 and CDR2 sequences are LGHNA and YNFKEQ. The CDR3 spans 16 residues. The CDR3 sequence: CASSPEGFEGANVLTF. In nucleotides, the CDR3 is TGTGCCAGCAGCCCCGAGGGCTTCGAGGGGGCCAACGTCCTGACTTTC.

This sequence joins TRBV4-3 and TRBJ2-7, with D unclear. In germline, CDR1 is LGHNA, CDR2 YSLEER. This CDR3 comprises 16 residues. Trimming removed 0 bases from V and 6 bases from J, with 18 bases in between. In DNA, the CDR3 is TGCGCCAGCAGCCAAGATCGGGCAGCGTCTACTTCCGAGCAGTACTTC. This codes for CASSQDRAASTSEQYF.

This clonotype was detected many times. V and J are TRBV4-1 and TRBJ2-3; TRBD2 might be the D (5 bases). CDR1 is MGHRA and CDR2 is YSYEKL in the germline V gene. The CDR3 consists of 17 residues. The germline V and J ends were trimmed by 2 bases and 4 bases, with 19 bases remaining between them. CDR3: CASSQRPVRERADTQYF. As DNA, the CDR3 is TGCGCCAGCAGCCAACGTCCGGTGAGGGAGAGGGCAGATACGCAGTATTTT.

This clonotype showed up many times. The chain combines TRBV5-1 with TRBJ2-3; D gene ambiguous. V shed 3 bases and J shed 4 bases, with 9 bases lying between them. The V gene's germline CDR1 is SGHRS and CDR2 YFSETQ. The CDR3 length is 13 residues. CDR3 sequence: CASSSNIADTQYF. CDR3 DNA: TGCGCCAGCAGCTCCAACATCGCAGATACGCAGTATTTT.

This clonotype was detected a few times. The CDR3 DNA reads as TGTGCCAGCAGTAGACGGGGGAACAGGGAGAACACTGAAGCTTTCTTT. This encodes CASSRRGNRENTEAFF. The chain is built from TRBV6-1 and TRBJ1-1, with a possible D match to TRBD1 (6 bases). With 5 bases removed from V and 1 base from J, the gap between germline ends came to 17 bases. CDR1 MNHNS and CDR2 SASEGT come from the germline V gene. The length of the CDR3 is 16 residues.